Listed below are T cell receptor beta chains from one sample, sequenced in a study of cytomegalovirus exposure and HLA in healthy donors. TCRdb's copy holds only in-frame clones and misses some; the assay was immunoSEQ multiplex PCR. The table records 110,000 or so clones, approximately 74% of them present only once. Sequenced: PBMCs. The receptor source for this set is a woman between 40 and 55 years old in good health and CMV-seropositive. Each CDR3 is given with its conserved first and last residue. A D gene is named only where the DNA matches it firmly. Clone sizes are given selectively: once, few, many, or a class where the clone is expanded.

clone_size j_call d_call v_call cdr3_aa cdr3_nt
- TRBJ2-7 TRBD1 TRBV7-8 CASSLVATPGQAIYEQYF TGTGCCAGCAGCTTAGTAGCAACGCCGGGACAGGCGATTTACGAGCAGTACTTC
- TRBJ2-7 - TRBV28 CASSLASSYEQYF TGTGCCAGCAGTCTGGCTAGTTCTTACGAGCAGTACTTC
- TRBJ1-2 - TRBV21-1 CASSKAPGNYGYTF TGTGCCAGCAGCAAAGCCCCAGGTAACTATGGCTACACCTTC
- TRBJ2-7 TRBD1 TRBV7-9 CSSSSGTASYEQYF TGTTCCAGCAGCTCTGGGACAGCCTCCTACGAGCAGTACTTC
once TRBJ1-2 - TRBV11-1 CASTSTPYDYGYTF TGTGCCAGCACTTCAACGCCCTATGACTATGGCTACACCTTC
- TRBJ2-5 - TRBV7-2 CASSLVLDSPGVTQYF TGTGCCAGCAGCTTAGTGTTGGACTCCCCGGGGGTGACCCAGTACTTC
- TRBJ2-5 TRBD2 TRBV5-4 CASTTSGGTLETQYF TGTGCCAGCACTACTAGCGGGGGAACCCTTGAGACCCAGTACTTC
- TRBJ2-2 - TRBV11-3 CASQGKAQTGELFF TGTGCCAGCCAGGGAAAAGCGCAAACCGGGGAGCTGTTTTTT
few TRBJ2-2 - TRBV7-9 CASSLAAVNTGELFF TGTGCCAGCAGCTTAGCCGCGGTGAACACCGGGGAGCTGTTTTTT
- TRBJ2-3 - TRBV7-9 CASESPDTQYF TGTGCCAGCGAGTCCCCAGATACGCAGTATTTT
- TRBJ1-3 - TRBV2 CASSMEQPRAGNTIYF TGTGCCAGCAGTATGGAGCAGCCCCGGGCTGGAAACACCATATATTTT
- TRBJ2-5 TRBD1 TRBV6-5 CASSSTGVMAQYF TGTGCCAGCAGTTCAACAGGGGTGATGGCCCAGTACTTC
once TRBJ1-2 - TRBV19 CASSIVQRYGYTF TGTGCCAGTAGTATAGTACAAAGATATGGCTACACCTTC
- TRBJ2-2 TRBD2 TRBV5-5 CASSLDAWAGGPPGELFF TGTGCCAGCAGCTTGGATGCGTGGGCGGGGGGGCCGCCCGGGGAGCTGTTTTTT
- TRBJ2-7 TRBD1 TRBV7-7 CASSSDRGNEQYF TGTGCTAGCAGCTCGGACAGGGGGAACGAGCAGTACTTC
- TRBJ2-1 TRBD1 TRBV18 CASSPPNPGQRLNNEQFF TGTGCCAGCTCACCACCGAACCCGGGACAGCGCCTGAACAATGAGCAGTTCTTC
- TRBJ1-1 TRBD1 TRBV13 CASSAQGGRGTEAFF TGTGCCAGCAGCGCCCAGGGGGGACGGGGCACTGAAGCTTTCTTT
- TRBJ2-1 - TRBV5-5 CASSYVAVSYNEQFF TGTGCCAGCAGCTACGTAGCGGTCTCCTACAATGAGCAGTTCTTC
once TRBJ2-2 TRBD2 TRBV15 CATSRLRTSYPGELFF TGTGCCACCAGCAGATTGCGGACTAGTTACCCCGGGGAGCTGTTTTTT
- TRBJ2-5 TRBD1 TRBV11-3 CASSPRTGAGETQYF TGTGCCAGCAGCCCTCGGACAGGGGCAGGGGAGACCCAGTACTTC
- TRBJ1-1 - TRBV11-2 CASSYEAGRRSTEAFF TGTGCCAGCAGCTACGAAGCAGGTAGGCGTAGCACTGAAGCTTTCTTT
- TRBJ1-1 TRBD1 TRBV30 CAWSVTGGALRAFF TGTGCCTGGAGTGTCACAGGGGGCGCCTTAAGAGCTTTCTTT
once TRBJ2-6 - TRBV6-1 CASSGVSPGSRSSGANVLTF TGTGCCAGCAGTGGGGTCTCCCCTGGGAGCAGAAGCTCTGGGGCCAACGTCCTGACTTTC
few TRBJ1-2 TRBD1 TRBV18 CASSPLITGQGKGYTF TGTGCCAGCTCACCACTTATCACAGGACAGGGGAAAGGCTACACCTTC
few TRBJ1-2 - TRBV5-1 CASSSERPLGRTINYGYTF TGCGCCAGCAGCTCCGAACGGCCCTTGGGAAGGACTATTAACTATGGCTACACCTTC
- TRBJ2-2 - TRBV7-8 CASSFPGTGELFF TGTGCCAGCAGCTTCCCGGGGACCGGGGAGCTGTTTTTT
once TRBJ1-6 TRBD1 TRBV4-3 CASSQGQGRSNSPLHF TGCGCCAGCAGCCAAGGACAGGGTCGCAGCAATTCACCCCTCCACTTT
once TRBJ1-1 - TRBV6-5 CASSYGPGHTEAFF TGTGCCAGCAGTTACGGTCCGGGTCACACTGAAGCTTTCTTT
- TRBJ1-1 - TRBV30 CAWREEMNTEAFF TGTGCCTGGAGAGAGGAGATGAACACTGAAGCTTTCTTT
- TRBJ2-2 - TRBV2 CASRAYLPTGELFF TGTGCCAGCAGAGCCTACCTACCAACCGGGGAGCTGTTTTTT
- TRBJ2-7 TRBD1 TRBV15 CATSGRGQGRPYEQYF TGTGCCACCAGCGGGCGTGGACAGGGGAGGCCCTACGAGCAGTACTTC
few TRBJ2-5 - TRBV7-6 CASSLRVAQETQYF TGTGCCAGCAGCCTCCGAGTAGCTCAAGAGACCCAGTACTTC
few TRBJ2-2 - TRBV28 CATKRGGAAGELFF TGTGCCACCAAAAGAGGGGGGGCGGCCGGGGAGCTGTTTTTT
- TRBJ2-1 TRBD2 TRBV27 CASSLSVAGGPGNEQFF TGTGCCAGCAGTTTATCGGTAGCGGGAGGGCCTGGGAATGAGCAGTTCTTC
- TRBJ1-2 - TRBV6-5 CASSYAAHSTYGYTF TGTGCCAGCAGTTATGCCGCTCATTCTACCTATGGCTACACCTTC
- TRBJ1-4 TRBD1 TRBV5-4 CASSQYDRAGLDEKLFF TGTGCCAGCAGCCAGTATGACAGGGCCGGCTTAGATGAAAAACTGTTTTTT
- TRBJ2-3 - TRBV5-8 CASSNLRGGDTDTQYF TGTGCCAGCAGTAATTTGAGGGGGGGCGACACAGATACGCAGTATTTT